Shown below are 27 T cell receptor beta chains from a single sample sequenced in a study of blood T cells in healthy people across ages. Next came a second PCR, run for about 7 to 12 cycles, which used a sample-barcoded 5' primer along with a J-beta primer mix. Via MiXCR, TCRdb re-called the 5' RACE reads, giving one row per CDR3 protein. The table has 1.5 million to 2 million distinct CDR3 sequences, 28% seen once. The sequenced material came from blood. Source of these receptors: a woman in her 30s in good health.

Here the CDR3 reads CASRITQGRLNEQFF. Here the CDR3 DNA reads TGTGCCAGCAGAATCACCCAGGGACGGCTGAATGAGCAGTTCTTC. This rearrangement joins TRBV11-2 to TRBJ2-1; TRBD1 or TRBD2 may be the D gene (5 bases each). Germline V gene data show CDR1 as SGHAT and CDR2 as FQNNGV. The CDR3 runs 15 residues. Between the trimmed V and J ends, which lost 6 bases and 7 bases, there was a span of 19 bases.

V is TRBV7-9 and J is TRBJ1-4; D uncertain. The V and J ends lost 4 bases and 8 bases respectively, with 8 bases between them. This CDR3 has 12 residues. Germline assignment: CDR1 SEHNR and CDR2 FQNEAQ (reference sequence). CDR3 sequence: CASSSASEKLFF. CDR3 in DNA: TGTGCCAGCAGCTCCGCTTCGGAAAAACTGTTTTTT.

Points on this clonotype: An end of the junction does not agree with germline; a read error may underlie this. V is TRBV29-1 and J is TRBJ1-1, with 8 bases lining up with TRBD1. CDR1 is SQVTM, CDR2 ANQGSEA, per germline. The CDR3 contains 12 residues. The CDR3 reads CNVQGARTEAFF. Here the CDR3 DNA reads TGCAACGTTCAGGGGGCTCGAACTGAAGCTTTCTTT.

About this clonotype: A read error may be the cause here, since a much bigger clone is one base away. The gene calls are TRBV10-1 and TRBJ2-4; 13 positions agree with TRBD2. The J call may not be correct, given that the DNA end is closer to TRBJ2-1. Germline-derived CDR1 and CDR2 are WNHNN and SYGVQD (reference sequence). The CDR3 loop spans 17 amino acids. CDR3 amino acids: CASPGLAGIIAKNIQFF. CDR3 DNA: TGCGCCAGTCCGGGACTAGCGGGAATAATAGCCAAAAACATTCAGTTCTTC.

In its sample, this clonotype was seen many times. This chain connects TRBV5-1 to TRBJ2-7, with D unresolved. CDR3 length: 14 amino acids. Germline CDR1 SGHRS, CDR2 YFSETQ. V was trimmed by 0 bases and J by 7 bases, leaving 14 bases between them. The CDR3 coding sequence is TGCGCCAGCAGCTTGGGTATGTGGACCGGGGAGCAGTACTTC. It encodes CASSLGMWTGEQYF.

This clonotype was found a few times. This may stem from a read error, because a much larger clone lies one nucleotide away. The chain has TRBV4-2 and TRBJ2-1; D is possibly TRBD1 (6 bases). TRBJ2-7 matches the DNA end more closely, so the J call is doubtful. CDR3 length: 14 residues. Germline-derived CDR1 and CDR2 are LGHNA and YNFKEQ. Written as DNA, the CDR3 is TGTGCCAGCAGCCAAGAGAGGGGGTACAATGAGCAGTACTTC. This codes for CASSQERGYNEQYF.

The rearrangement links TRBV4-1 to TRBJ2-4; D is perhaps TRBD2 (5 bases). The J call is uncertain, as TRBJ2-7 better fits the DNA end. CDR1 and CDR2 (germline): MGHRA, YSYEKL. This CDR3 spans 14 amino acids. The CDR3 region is CASSPLSGSNEQYF. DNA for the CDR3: TGCGCCAGCAGCCCCTTATCGGGGTCAAACGAGCAGTACTTC.

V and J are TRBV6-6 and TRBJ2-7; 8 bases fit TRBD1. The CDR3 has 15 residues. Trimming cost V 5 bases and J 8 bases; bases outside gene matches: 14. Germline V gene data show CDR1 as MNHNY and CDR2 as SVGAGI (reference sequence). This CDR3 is CASSAGAGGVLKQYF. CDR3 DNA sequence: TGTGCCAGCAGTGCCGGGGCAGGGGGCGTATTGAAGCAGTACTTC.

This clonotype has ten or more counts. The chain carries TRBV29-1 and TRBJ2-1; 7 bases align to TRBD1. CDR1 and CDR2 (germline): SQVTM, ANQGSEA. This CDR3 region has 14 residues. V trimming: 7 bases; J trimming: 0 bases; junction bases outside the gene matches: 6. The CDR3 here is CSGTGASSYNEQFF. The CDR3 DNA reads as TGCAGCGGAACAGGGGCGAGCTCCTACAATGAGCAGTTCTTC.

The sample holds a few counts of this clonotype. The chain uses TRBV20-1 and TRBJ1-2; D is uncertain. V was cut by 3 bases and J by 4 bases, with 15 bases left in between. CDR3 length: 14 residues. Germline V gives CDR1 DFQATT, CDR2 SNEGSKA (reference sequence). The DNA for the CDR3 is TGCAGTGCTAGGGCCGGACGGGCTTCCTATGGCTACACCTTC. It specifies CSARAGRASYGYTF.

In DNA, the CDR3 is TGTGCCAGCAGCAGGCCGGCTACGGGGGACAGGACCTACAATGAGCAGTTCTTC. It encodes CASSRPATGDRTYNEQFF. The J gene is TRBJ2-1, the V gene TRBV11-2, with 8 bases lining up with TRBD1. After removal of 5 bases from V and 2 bases from J, the junction contained 14 bases not matched to a gene. CDR3 size: 18 residues. Germline V CDR1 and CDR2: SGHAT, FQNNGV.

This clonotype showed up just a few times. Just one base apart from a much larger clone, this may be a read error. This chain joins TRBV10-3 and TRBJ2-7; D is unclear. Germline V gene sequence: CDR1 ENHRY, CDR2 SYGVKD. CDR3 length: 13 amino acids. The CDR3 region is CAIRESAPYEQYF. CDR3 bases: TGTGCCATCAGGGAGTCAGCCCCCTACGAGCAGTACTTC.

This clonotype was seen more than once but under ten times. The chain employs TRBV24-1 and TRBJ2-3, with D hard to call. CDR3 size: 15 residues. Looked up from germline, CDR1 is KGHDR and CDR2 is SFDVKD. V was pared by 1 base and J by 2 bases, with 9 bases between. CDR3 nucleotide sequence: TGTGCCACCAGTGATTTAAAGGACGTCACAGATACGCAGTATTTT. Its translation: CATSDLKDVTDTQYF.

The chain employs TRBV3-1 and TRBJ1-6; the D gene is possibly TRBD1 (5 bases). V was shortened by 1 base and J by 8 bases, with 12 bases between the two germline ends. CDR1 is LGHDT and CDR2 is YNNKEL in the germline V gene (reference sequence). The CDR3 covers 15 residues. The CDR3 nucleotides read TGTGCCAGCAGCCAAGGCTGGGCAGGGTATTCACCCCTCCACTTT. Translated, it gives CASSQGWAGYSPLHF.

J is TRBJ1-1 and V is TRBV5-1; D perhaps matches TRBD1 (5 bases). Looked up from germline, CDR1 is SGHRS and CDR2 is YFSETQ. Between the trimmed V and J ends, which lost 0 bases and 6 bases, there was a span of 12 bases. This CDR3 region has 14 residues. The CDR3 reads CASSLVVGAPEAFF. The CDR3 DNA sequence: TGCGCCAGCAGCTTGGTTGTAGGGGCGCCTGAAGCTTTCTTT.

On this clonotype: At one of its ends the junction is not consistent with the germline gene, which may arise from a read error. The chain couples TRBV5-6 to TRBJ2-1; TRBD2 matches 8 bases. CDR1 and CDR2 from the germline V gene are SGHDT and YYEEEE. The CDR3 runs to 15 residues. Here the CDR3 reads CASSFRGGPYNEQVF. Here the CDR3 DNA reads TGTGCCAGCAGCTTTCGGGGGGGCCCCTACAATGAGCAGGTCTTC.

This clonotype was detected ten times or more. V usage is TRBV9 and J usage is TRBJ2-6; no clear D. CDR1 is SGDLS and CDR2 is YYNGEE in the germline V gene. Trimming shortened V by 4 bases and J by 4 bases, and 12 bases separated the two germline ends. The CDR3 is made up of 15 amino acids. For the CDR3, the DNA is TGTGCCAGCAGCCGAGGTGACCAAGGGGCCAACGTCCTGACTTTC. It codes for CASSRGDQGANVLTF. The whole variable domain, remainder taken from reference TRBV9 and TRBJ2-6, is DSGVTQTPKHLITATGQRVTLRCSPRSGDLSVYWYQQSLDQGLQFLIQYYNGEERAKGNILERFSAQQFPDLHSELNLSSLELGDSALYFCASSRGDQGANVLTFGAGSRLTVL.

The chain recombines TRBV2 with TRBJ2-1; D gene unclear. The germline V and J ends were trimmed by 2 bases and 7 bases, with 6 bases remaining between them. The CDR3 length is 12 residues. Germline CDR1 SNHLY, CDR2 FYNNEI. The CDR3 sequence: CASSESLNEQFF. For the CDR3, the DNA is TGTGCCAGCAGTGAATCCCTTAATGAGCAGTTCTTC.

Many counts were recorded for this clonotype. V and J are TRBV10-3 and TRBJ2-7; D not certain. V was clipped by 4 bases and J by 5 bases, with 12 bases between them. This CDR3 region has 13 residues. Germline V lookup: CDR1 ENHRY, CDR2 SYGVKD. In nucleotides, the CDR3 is TGTGCCATCAGTGTTCTCGGCCAGGACGAGCAGTACTTC. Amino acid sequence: CAISVLGQDEQYF.

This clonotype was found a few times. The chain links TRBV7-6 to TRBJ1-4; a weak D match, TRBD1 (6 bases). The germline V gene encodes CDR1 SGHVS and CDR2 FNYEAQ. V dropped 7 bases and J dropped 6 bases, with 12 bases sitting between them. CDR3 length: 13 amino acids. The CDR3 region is CASIGPGDEKLFF. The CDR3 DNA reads TGTGCCAGCATAGGGCCAGGGGATGAAAAACTGTTTTTT.

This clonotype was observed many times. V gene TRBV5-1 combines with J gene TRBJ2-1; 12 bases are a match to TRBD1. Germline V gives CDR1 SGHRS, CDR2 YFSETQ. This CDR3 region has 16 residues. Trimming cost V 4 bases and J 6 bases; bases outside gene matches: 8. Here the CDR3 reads CASSPGGTGGFNEQFF. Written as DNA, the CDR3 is TGCGCCAGCAGCCCTGGTGGGACAGGGGGCTTCAATGAGCAGTTCTTC.

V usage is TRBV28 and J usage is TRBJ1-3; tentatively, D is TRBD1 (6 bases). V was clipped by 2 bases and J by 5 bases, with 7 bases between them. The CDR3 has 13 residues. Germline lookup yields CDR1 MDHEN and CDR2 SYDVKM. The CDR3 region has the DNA TGTGCCAGCAGTTTACAGGGGAGAAACACCATATATTTT. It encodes CASSLQGRNTIYF.

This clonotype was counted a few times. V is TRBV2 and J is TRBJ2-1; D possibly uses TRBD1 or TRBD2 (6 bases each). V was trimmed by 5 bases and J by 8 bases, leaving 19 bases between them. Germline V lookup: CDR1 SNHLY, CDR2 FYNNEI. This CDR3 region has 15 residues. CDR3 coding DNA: TGTGCCAGCAGTTCGGTCTTCGGGGGCTCGGATGAGCAGTTCTTC. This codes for CASSSVFGGSDEQFF.

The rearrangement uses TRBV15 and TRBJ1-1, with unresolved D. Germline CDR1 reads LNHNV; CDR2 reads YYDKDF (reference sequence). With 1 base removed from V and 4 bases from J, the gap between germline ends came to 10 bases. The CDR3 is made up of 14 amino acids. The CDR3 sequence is CATSRVGTGTEAFF. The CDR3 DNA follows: TGTGCCACCAGCAGAGTCGGTACGGGCACTGAAGCTTTCTTT.

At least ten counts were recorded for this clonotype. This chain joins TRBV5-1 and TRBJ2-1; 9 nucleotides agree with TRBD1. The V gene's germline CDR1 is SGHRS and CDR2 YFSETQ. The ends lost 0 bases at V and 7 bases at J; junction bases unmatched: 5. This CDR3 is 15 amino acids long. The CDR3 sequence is CASSLEGQGWNEQFF. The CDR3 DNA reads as TGCGCCAGCAGCTTGGAAGGACAGGGGTGGAATGAGCAGTTCTTC.

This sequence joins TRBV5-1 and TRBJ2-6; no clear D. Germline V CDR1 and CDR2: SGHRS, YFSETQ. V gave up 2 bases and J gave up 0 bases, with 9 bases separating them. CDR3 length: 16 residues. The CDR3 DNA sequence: TGCGCCAGCAGCTTTTATGGTTCCTCTGGGGCCAACGTCCTGACTTTC. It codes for CASSFYGSSGANVLTF. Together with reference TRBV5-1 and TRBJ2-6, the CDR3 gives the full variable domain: KAGVTQTPRYLIKTRGQQVTLSCSPISGHRSVSWYQQTPGQGLQFLFEYFSETQRNKGNFPGRFSGRQFSNSRSEMNVSTLELGDSALYLCASSFYGSSGANVLTFGAGSRLTVL.

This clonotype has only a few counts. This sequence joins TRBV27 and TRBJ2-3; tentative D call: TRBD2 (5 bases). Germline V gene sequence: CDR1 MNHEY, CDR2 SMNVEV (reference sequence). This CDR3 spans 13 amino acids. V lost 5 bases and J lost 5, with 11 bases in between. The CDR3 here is CASSTRDRDTQYF. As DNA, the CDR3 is TGTGCCAGCAGTACTAGAGATCGAGATACGCAGTATTTT.